This T cell receptor beta chain was profiled in a study of OX40 agonist ivuxolimab in advanced cancers. Generated by immunoSEQ multiplex PCR, the TCRdb table keeps only in-frame clones and is missing some. The table has some 37,000 clones, around 90% seen once. Concerning this clone: Its matching antigen is unknown.

Whole-study findings and limits: No antigen was identified for the clonally expanded peripheral T cells. Expanded clones were, on average, more numerous among CD8+ T cells than CD4+.

V was pared by 6 bases and J by 3 bases, with 5 bases of the junction left unmatched. CDR1 MNHEY and CDR2 SVGAGI come from the germline V gene. This CDR3 contains 14 residues. This receptor was obtained from an adult with an advanced solid tumor such as melanoma, head and neck, liver or kidney cancer. J is TRBJ1-5 and V is TRBV6-5; 7 bases align to TRBD1. The sequencing here drew on CD4+ or CD8+ T cells sorted from blood, taken in a trial of the OX40 agonist ivuxolimab. DNA of the CDR3: TGTGCCAGCAGCTACAGGGGTACCAATCAGCCCCAGCATTTT. This sequence encodes CASSYRGTNQPQHF.